One sample yielded the 27 T cell receptor beta chains listed below, sequenced in a study of cytotoxic CD8 clonotypes in ibrutinib-treated CLL. Assay: immunoSEQ multiplex PCR; the TCRdb copy retains only in-frame clones and omits some. The table has 97,000 or so clones, roughly 80% seen once. This specimen was PBMCs, taken after 12 months of ibrutinib treatment. The origin of the receptors is a human donor with chronic lymphocytic leukemia.

This clone was observed a few times. The V call is TRBV7-6, the J call TRBJ2-7; D is unresolved. V shed 4 bases and J shed 5 bases, with 6 bases lying between them. The germline V gene encodes CDR1 SGHVS and CDR2 FNYEAQ. The CDR3 contains 11 residues. Written as DNA, the CDR3 is TGTGCCAGCAGCTCCTTACACGAGCAGTACTTC. Translated, it gives CASSSLHEQYF.

This chain connects TRBV11-2 to TRBJ2-3, with D unresolved. The germline V and J ends were trimmed by 6 bases and 1 base, with 11 bases remaining between them. This CDR3 has 14 amino acids. Germline CDR1 and CDR2: SGHAT and FQNNGV. CDR3 DNA: TGTGCCAGCAGTCCCCGACCCGGCACAGATACGCAGTATTTT. As protein: CASSPRPGTDTQYF.

Details on this clone: In the same sample, other DNA sequences code for this CDR3. This chain connects TRBV30 to TRBJ1-1; TRBD1 is a possible D gene (6 bases). This CDR3 is 14 amino acids long. Trimming removed 0 bases from V and 3 bases from J, with 11 bases in between. Germline CDR1 is GTSNPN and CDR2 is SVGIG (reference sequence). The CDR3 loop reads CAWSVLQGDTEAFF. The DNA for the CDR3 is TGTGCCTGGAGTGTACTACAGGGAGACACTGAAGCTTTCTTT.

The chain joins TRBV5-8 to TRBJ2-2; D is tentatively TRBD1 or TRBD2 (5 bases each). The CDR3 loop spans 14 amino acids. V lost 7 bases, J lost 1 base, and 11 bases lay in between. The germline gives CDR1 SGHTS, CDR2 YDEGEE. The CDR3 DNA reads as TGTGCCAGCTTCCTTGGGGGGAACACCGGGGAGCTGTTTTTT. Translated: CASFLGGNTGELFF.

The V call is TRBV7-2, the J call TRBJ1-1; D is unclear. Trimming shortened V by 5 bases and J by 0 bases, and 7 bases separated the two germline ends. CDR1 is SGHTA, CDR2 FQGNSA, per germline. CDR3 length equals 13 residues. CDR3 nucleotide sequence: TGTGCCAGCAGCCCTCAACTGAACACTGAAGCTTTCTTT. It encodes CASSPQLNTEAFF.

The rearrangement uses TRBV4-1 and TRBJ2-5; 14 bases match TRBD2. In germline, CDR1 is MGHRA, CDR2 YSYEKL. V was pared by 4 bases and J by 4 bases, with 5 bases of the junction left unmatched. CDR3 length equals 16 residues. CDR3 in DNA: TGCGCCAGCAGCCCCCAAGGGACTAGCGGGGGAGAGACCCAGTACTTC. Residues: CASSPQGTSGGETQYF.

The DNA for the CDR3 is TGTGCCAGCAGCCCGGGACTAGCGGGGAACACCGGGGAGCTGTTTTTT. Protein: CASSPGLAGNTGELFF. The chain joins TRBV9 to TRBJ2-2; TRBD2 matches at 12 bases. The CDR3 contains 16 residues. Germline values: CDR1 SGDLS, CDR2 YYNGEE. With 4 bases clipped from V and 1 base from J, the junction kept 2 bases outside the gene matches. Variable domain in full (rest from reference TRBV9 and TRBJ2-2): DSGVTQTPKHLITATGQRVTLRCSPRSGDLSVYWYQQSLDQGLQFLIQYYNGEERAKGNILERFSAQQFPDLHSELNLSSLELGDSALYFCASSPGLAGNTGELFFGEGSRLTVL.

The table lists this clone with a few counts. The rearrangement uses TRBV6-1 and TRBJ2-3; 7 nucleotides agree with TRBD2. Germline-derived CDR1 and CDR2 are MNHNS and SASEGT. V trimming: 1 base; J trimming: 10 bases; junction bases outside the gene matches: 11. The CDR3 loop spans 15 amino acids. CDR3 protein: CASSEGGLLGGAQYF. Here the CDR3 DNA reads TGTGCCAGCAGTGAAGGGGGACTATTAGGCGGCGCGCAGTATTTT.

This clone was counted once. This sequence joins TRBV11-3 and TRBJ2-7, with 7 nucleotides matching TRBD1. Germline CDR1 is SGHNT and CDR2 is YENEEA. With V trimmed by 1 base and J by 4 bases, 4 bases remained unmatched. This CDR3 is built from 14 residues. CDR3 sequence (DNA): TGTGCCAGCAGCTTAGGAGGGGGCGCATACGAGCAGTACTTC. This sequence encodes CASSLGGGAYEQYF.

V usage is TRBV18 and J usage is TRBJ2-7, with a weak D call TRBD2 (5 bases). V was pared by 3 bases and J by 6 bases, with 15 bases between. The germline V gene encodes CDR1 KGHSH and CDR2 LQKENI. This CDR3 comprises 14 residues. The chain's CDR3 is CASSPGLAGGEQYF. The CDR3, as DNA: TGTGCCAGCTCACCGGGCCTAGCAGGCGGCGAGCAGTACTTC.

The chain has TRBV5-5 and TRBJ1-3, with D unresolved. The germline CDR1 and CDR2 sequences are SGHKS and YYEKEE (reference sequence). This CDR3 region has 14 residues. With 1 base removed from V and 4 bases from J, the gap between germline ends came to 9 bases. The CDR3 region has the DNA TGTGCCAGCAGCTTGATGGAGTCAGGAAACACCATATATTTT. Translation gives CASSLMESGNTIYF. Supplemented by reference TRBV5-5 and TRBJ1-3, the full variable domain reads DAGVTQSPTHLIKTRGQQVTLRCSPISGHKSVSWYQQVLGQGPQFIFQYYEKEERGRGNFPDRFSARQFPNYSSELNVNALLLGDSALYLCASSLMESGNTIYFGEGSWLTVV.

The CDR3 loop is CASSTAQASGGANEQFF. CDR3 in DNA: TGTGCCAGTAGTACCGCCCAAGCTAGCGGGGGGGCAAATGAGCAGTTCTTC. The V and J genes are TRBV19 and TRBJ2-1; 12 bases are shared with TRBD2. The germline CDR1 and CDR2 sequences are LNHDA and SQIVND (reference sequence). J lost 7 bases, V lost 4 bases, and 11 bases had no gene match. The CDR3 is made up of 17 amino acids.

CDR3: CARSFDRSSGYTF. The DNA for the CDR3 is TGTGCCCGTTCCTTCGACAGGTCCTCTGGCTACACCTTC. The V and J genes are TRBV30 and TRBJ1-2, with a weak D call TRBD1 (6 bases). This CDR3 is 13 amino acids long. Germline V lookup: CDR1 GTSNPN, CDR2 SVGIG (reference sequence). The V gene lost 8 bases and the J gene lost 7 bases, with 20 bases spanning the gap.

The CDR3 sequence is CASSPGTGYTEAFF. DNA for the CDR3: TGCGCCAGCAGCCCAGGGACAGGATACACTGAAGCTTTCTTT. The chain recombines TRBV5-1 with TRBJ1-1; TRBD1 matches at 8 bases. Germline-derived CDR1 and CDR2 are SGHRS and YFSETQ. Trimming at V came to 4 bases and at J to 3 bases, leaving 5 bases not matched to a gene. This CDR3 has 14 amino acids. The full variable domain, completed using reference TRBV5-1 and TRBJ1-1, is KAGVTQTPRYLIKTRGQQVTLSCSPISGHRSVSWYQQTPGQGLQFLFEYFSETQRNKGNFPGRFSGRQFSNSRSEMNVSTLELGDSALYLCASSPGTGYTEAFFGQGTRLTVV.

The rearrangement uses TRBV19 and TRBJ2-7; 11 positions agree with TRBD1. CDR1 is LNHDA and CDR2 is SQIVND in the germline V gene (reference sequence). The CDR3 extends over 15 amino acids. The ends lost 3 bases at V and 2 bases at J; junction bases unmatched: 3. The CDR3 DNA follows: TGTGCCAGTAGTATTGGGACAGGGGGAACCTACGAGCAGTACTTC. Translating it yields CASSIGTGGTYEQYF.

A few counts support this clone. V is TRBV7-9 and J is TRBJ1-2; D uncertain. V shed 2 bases and J shed 8 bases, with 6 bases lying between them. The CDR3 is 11 amino acids. From germline, CDR1 is SEHNR and CDR2 FQNEAQ (reference sequence). The chain's CDR3 is CASSLKEGYTF. The CDR3 DNA follows: TGTGCCAGCAGCTTAAAGGAAGGCTACACCTTC.

The chain couples TRBV7-2 to TRBJ1-3; 7 positions agree with TRBD1. Germline CDR1 is SGHTA and CDR2 is FQGNSA. CDR3 length: 16 amino acids. J was trimmed by 4 bases and V by 3 bases; bases with no gene match: 9. This CDR3 is CASSFDRARTGNTIYF. In DNA form, the CDR3 reads TGTGCCAGCAGCTTTGACAGGGCTCGCACCGGAAACACCATATATTTT.

The chain links TRBV11-2 to TRBJ2-3; no reliable D call. CDR1 is SGHAT, CDR2 FQNNGV, per germline. This CDR3 is 15 amino acids long. V was pared by 5 bases and J by 6 bases, with 18 bases between. In DNA form, the CDR3 reads TGTGCCAGCAGCAGGGTGGGCAGGTTCCGCGATACGCAGTATTTT. Translated: CASSRVGRFRDTQYF.

There are a few counts of this clone. The chain recombines TRBV7-2 with TRBJ2-7; D gene uncertain. The CDR3 has 13 amino acids. Germline V lookup: CDR1 SGHTA, CDR2 FQGNSA. V lost 2 bases and J lost 4, with 9 bases in between. CDR3 bases: TGTGCCAGCAGCTTACTAGACTTTTACGAGCAGTACTTC. It is translated as CASSLLDFYEQYF.

This clone was counted a few times. The gene calls are TRBV6-4 and TRBJ1-2, with 7 bases identical to TRBD1. After removal of 2 bases from V and 4 bases from J, the junction contained 10 bases not matched to a gene. Germline V lookup: CDR1 MRHNA, CDR2 SNTAGT. The CDR3 has 16 amino acids. CDR3 region: CASSDRRGGSAYGYTF. DNA for the CDR3: TGTGCCAGCAGTGACCGCAGGGGGGGATCGGCCTATGGCTACACCTTC.

The V and J genes are TRBV7-2 and TRBJ2-7; tentative D call: TRBD1 (5 bases). Germline-derived CDR1 and CDR2 are SGHTA and FQGNSA. The V end lost 3 bases, the J end lost 5 bases, and 8 bases lay between the germline ends. This CDR3 region has 12 residues. The chain's CDR3 is CASSFRGNEQYF. The CDR3 coding sequence is TGTGCCAGCAGCTTTAGGGGTAACGAGCAGTACTTC. The full variable domain, in which reference TRBV7-2 and TRBJ2-7 provide the parts outside the CDR3, is GAGVSQSPSNKVTEKGKDVELRCDPISGHTALYWYRQSLGQGLEFLIYFQGNSAPDKSGLPSDRFSAERTGGSVSTLTIQRTQQEDSAVYLCASSFRGNEQYFGPGTRLTVT.

This clone has just one count. V gene TRBV18 combines with J gene TRBJ2-7, with D hard to call. The germline V and J ends were trimmed by 5 bases and 4 bases, with 6 bases remaining between them. The CDR3 consists of 11 residues. From germline, CDR1 is KGHSH and CDR2 LQKENI. The CDR3 nucleotides are TGTGCCAGCTCATTGGGGTACGAGCAGTACTTC. Its translation: CASSLGYEQYF. Together with reference TRBV18 and TRBJ2-7, the CDR3 gives the full variable domain: NAGVMQNPRHLVRRRGQEARLRCSPMKGHSHVYWYRQLPEEGLKFMVYLQKENIIDESGMPKERFSAEFPKEGPSILRIQQVVRGDSAAYFCASSLGYEQYFGPGTRLTVT.

The J gene is TRBJ1-2, the V gene TRBV6-6; TRBD1 agrees at 9 bases. The CDR3 runs 14 residues. Germline loops: CDR1 MNHNY, CDR2 SVGAGI (reference sequence). V lost 5 bases to trimming and J lost 4 bases; unmatched junction nucleotides: 5. CDR3 sequence: CASSPQGAFYGYTF. For the CDR3, the DNA is TGTGCCAGCAGTCCACAGGGGGCTTTCTATGGCTACACCTTC.

This chain connects TRBV6-1 to TRBJ2-3; a weak D match, TRBD2 (6 bases). V lost 7 bases and J lost 2, with 10 bases in between. The CDR3 has 13 residues. Germline loops: CDR1 MNHNS, CDR2 SASEGT. This chain's CDR3 is CASTEGNTDTQYF. CDR3 nucleotides: TGTGCCAGCACGGAGGGAAACACAGATACGCAGTATTTT.

The chain combines TRBV10-3 with TRBJ2-5; 10 bases fit TRBD1. Per germline, CDR1 ENHRY and CDR2 SYGVKD. The CDR3 contains 13 residues. Losses at the gene ends were 7 bases for V and 2 bases for J; bases not matched to a gene: 1. CDR3 nucleotides: TGTGCCATCATGGGACAGGGGCAAGAGACCCAGTACTTC. Translated: CAIMGQGQETQYF.

In its sample, this clone was seen a few times. V gene TRBV9 combines with J gene TRBJ1-6; D is uncertain. Germline-derived CDR1 and CDR2 are SGDLS and YYNGEE. This CDR3 has 14 amino acids. V was clipped by 2 bases and J by 10 bases, with 13 bases between them. The CDR3 sequence: CASSVGRVGSPLHF. CDR3 bases: TGTGCCAGCAGCGTGGGCCGGGTAGGATCACCCCTCCACTTT.

The chain couples TRBV19 to TRBJ1-2; D is possibly TRBD1 (6 bases). CDR1 LNHDA and CDR2 SQIVND come from the germline V gene (reference sequence). The CDR3 has 13 amino acids. Between the trimmed V and J ends, which lost 2 bases and 3 bases, there was a span of 7 bases. CDR3 sequence: CASSIPGDYGYTF. The CDR3 DNA reads TGTGCCAGTAGTATACCAGGGGACTATGGCTACACCTTC.